Listed below are T cell receptor beta chains from one sample, sequenced in a study of blood T cell repertoires in COVID-19. Only in-frame clones appear in the TCRdb table, and some are missing; sequencing was by immunoSEQ multiplex PCR. Here the sample spans about 250,000 clones, roughly 80% being singletons. The source material was peripheral blood. The receptors were sampled from a man older than 75 with acute or convalescent COVID-19. The CDR3 runs from the conserved cysteine through the conserved F or W. D genes are given only for firm matches. Expanded clones get a size class; other rows say once, few or many, or leave the size out.

V gene	D gene	J gene	clone size	CDR3 DNA	CDR3 protein
TRBV10-1	-	TRBJ2-3	-	TGCGCCAGCAGTGAGTCGAGGCAGGGGCCTACAGATACGCAGTATTTT	CASSESRQGPTDTQYF
TRBV5-1	TRBD2	TRBJ2-3	once	TGCGCCAGCATCCCCGGGACTAGCGGGGGGGCCGAACATACGCAGTATTTT	CASIPGTSGGAEHTQYF
TRBV2	TRBD2	TRBJ2-2	-	TGTGCCAGCAGGTCTAGCGGGAGGGCGATCACCGGGGAGCTGTTTTTT	CASRSSGRAITGELFF
TRBV18	TRBD1	TRBJ2-2	-	TGTGCCAGCTCACCACCGGGACAGGGGAAGACCGGGGAGCTGTTTTTT	CASSPPGQGKTGELFF
TRBV18	-	TRBJ1-3	-	TGTGCCAGCTCACCGGGAGTCAGACCTATCTCTGGAAACACCATATATTTT	CASSPGVRPISGNTIYF
TRBV11-2	-	TRBJ1-4	-	TGTGCCAGCAGCTTAGGGCACCAGGAGGGACTGGAAGCTAATGAAAAACTGTTTTTT	CASSLGHQEGLEANEKLFF
TRBV5-4	-	TRBJ1-1	-	TGTGCCAGCAGCGCCTCAGGCAGTATGCACACTGAAGCTTTCTTT	CASSASGSMHTEAFF
TRBV21-1	-	TRBJ1-4	few	TGTGCCAACCAAACAGGGGGCCGGAATGAAAAACTGTTTTTT	CANQTGGRNEKLFF
TRBV2	-	TRBJ2-5	few	TGTGCCAGCAGGCGAAAGAGACAGGGACTTGAGACCCAGTACTTC	CASRRKRQGLETQYF
TRBV24-1	-	TRBJ1-1	-	TGTGCCACCAGTGAAACATCAGGGACTGAAGCTTTCTTT	CATSETSGTEAFF
TRBV6-5	-	TRBJ1-5	-	TGTGCCCCTCCCCGGGGGGCCTACCGGCAGCCCCAGCATTTT	CAPPRGAYRQPQHF
TRBV7-2	TRBD1	TRBJ1-2	-	TGTGCCAGCAGCTTAGGGACAGGGGAAAGGTATGGCTACACCTTC	CASSLGTGERYGYTF
TRBV6-5	-	TRBJ2-7	-	TGTGCCAGCAGTTACTCTCGGGGAACCTACGAGCAGTACTTC	CASSYSRGTYEQYF